This T cell receptor (beta chain) appears in the sequencing data of a study of T cell repertoires in cytomegalovirus infection (dated by TCRdb to between 2017 and 2020). Regarding the study in general: Recently identified HLA-C-restricted CMV epitopes, whose presentation resists viral immunomodulation, were targeted by peptide stimulations together with well-studied HLA-B-restricted epitopes. The HLA type of each donor mattered for the analysis, because public TCR beta signatures pointed to carriage of CMV infection along with the matching HLA type.

In light of the paper, this sample's treatment or condition label describes: in vitro stimulation with specific CMV peptide epitopes to enrich CMV-specific T cells. Turning to this clonotype: No cognate antigen has been identified for it. Base-call qualities are not available, and no considerably larger clone is one nucleotide away.

What the study reported, not specific to this receptor: Cumulative frequency of public TCR beta family members discriminated carriers of CMV infection plus the relevant HLA type in this cohort and an independent approximately 370-donor cohort. The ex vivo response was dominated by HLA-C-restricted CMV-specific TCR beta clonotypes, and the single most frequent clonotype in two of eight donors was supplied by these HLA-C-restricted clonotypes.

TCRdb records Illumina HiSeq 1500 as the sequencer. TCRdb took the public reads, trimmed them with fastp at Q25, ran MiXCR for clone calling and kept in-frame beta chains. Entries are consolidated by CDR3 protein sequence, retaining the most common genes and DNA. The sample table contains roughly 500,000 distinct CDR3 sequences; only one count was recorded for 30% to 40% of them. Together, the top ten hold roughly 15% of the sample. V loses 6 bases of germline sequence and J loses 2 bases, and the interval between the two ends is 14 bases. The CDR3 covers 15 residues, taking in both the cysteine and the phenylalanine. The DNA shown is the 45-base CDR3, in frame from base 1. From the germline V gene (reference sequence), CDR1 is MNHNY and CDR2 is SVGAGI.

The clonotype originates from a human donor in good health (CMV status not recorded). Some clones in this sample may be carry-over from other donors' samples. Sample: cultured PBMCs, taken from culture after CMV antigen stimulation. The chain was built from TRBV6-6 and TRBJ1-3; the D gene assignment is ambiguous. The nucleotides read TGTGCCAGCAGCACCGACCGGCTTACTGGAAACACCATATATTTT. Its coded protein is CASSTDRLTGNTIYF.